One and the same sample provided the 20 T cell receptor beta chains below, sequenced in a study of PD-1 blockade in classical Hodgkin lymphoma. This table comes from immunoSEQ multiplex PCR, and its TCRdb copy is limited to in-frame clones, with some not included. The sample contains more than 25,000 clones, just over 85% of which appear only once. Each patient's relapse followed autologous stem cell transplantation, and brentuximab vedotin exposure varied. Magnetic negative selection of thawed PBMCs yielded the CD8+ T cells. The sequencing used CD8+ T cells from blood, collected at baseline. These receptors all come from a human donor with classical Hodgkin lymphoma.

This chain links TRBV5-1 with TRBJ2-2, with a weak D call TRBD2 (5 bases). From germline, CDR1 is SGHRS and CDR2 YFSETQ. Trimming took 2 bases from V and 4 from J, leaving 15 bases between them. The CDR3 contains 16 residues. The CDR3 here is CASSFIEAGLTGELFF. CDR3 bases: TGCGCCAGCAGCTTTATAGAGGCGGGTCTCACCGGGGAGCTGTTTTTT.

This chain links TRBV25-1 with TRBJ2-7; D assignment may be TRBD1 or TRBD2 (5 bases each). The CDR3 loop spans 14 amino acids. The V end was cut by 9 bases, the J end by 4 bases, with 19 bases between. Per the germline V gene, CDR1 is MGHDK and CDR2 is SYGVNS. The CDR3 DNA sequence: TGTGCCAGTGTGGTTGGGACGGATCCTTACGAGCAGTACTTC. Amino acids: CASVVGTDPYEQYF.

The J gene is TRBJ2-1, the V gene TRBV7-9, with D perhaps given as TRBD1 or TRBD2 (5 bases each). The CDR3 is 14 amino acids. CDR1 is SEHNR, CDR2 FQNEAQ, per germline (reference sequence). V lost 5 bases, J lost 3 bases, and 11 bases lay in between. In nucleotides, the CDR3 is TGTGCCAGCAGCCACCGGGACCGCTACAATGAGCAGTTCTTC. Its translation: CASSHRDRYNEQFF.

The chain links TRBV6-1 to TRBJ2-7, with D perhaps TRBD2 (5 bases). With 9 bases removed from V and 6 bases from J, the gap between germline ends came to 9 bases. Germline CDR1 is MNHNS and CDR2 is SASEGT. This CDR3 region has 10 residues. The CDR3 DNA is TGTGCCAGTGGTGCGGGCGAGCAGTACTTC. It codes for CASGAGEQYF.

This clone has only one observation. V usage is TRBV2 and J usage is TRBJ1-5; tentative D call: TRBD1 (5 bases). Germline CDR1 reads SNHLY; CDR2 reads FYNNEI. CDR3 length equals 15 residues. V shed 6 bases and J shed 0 bases, with 12 bases lying between them. This CDR3 is CASRPGTLSNQPQHF. The CDR3 region has the DNA TGTGCCAGCAGGCCAGGGACCCTTAGCAATCAGCCCCAGCATTTT.

The chain employs TRBV28 and TRBJ1-4; no reliable D call. Germline V lookup: CDR1 MDHEN, CDR2 SYDVKM. The CDR3 extends over 15 amino acids. V was pared by 3 bases and J by 7 bases, with 15 bases between. The CDR3 protein is CASSLPRASGEKLFF. The CDR3 DNA is TGTGCCAGCAGTTTGCCCCGGGCTTCAGGTGAAAAACTGTTTTTT.

J is TRBJ2-7 and V is TRBV5-6, with D maybe TRBD1 (6 bases). Germline V gene data show CDR1 as SGHDT and CDR2 as YYEEEE. There are 16 residues in the CDR3. V lost 3 bases and J lost 3, with 19 bases in between. DNA for the CDR3: TGTGCCAGCAGCTCTCCCTTGTGGGGGCCAAACTACGAGCAGTACTTC. Translated, it gives CASSSPLWGPNYEQYF.

The rearrangement links TRBV7-9 to TRBJ2-5; no definite D call. The CDR3 has 12 amino acids. The germline V gene has CDR1 SEHNR and CDR2 FQNEAQ (reference sequence). Trimming pared 4 bases from V and 5 bases from J, leaving 8 bases between. CDR3 in amino acids: CASSSERETQYF. The CDR3 coding sequence is TGTGCCAGCAGCTCGGAGAGGGAGACCCAGTACTTC.

The rearrangement joins TRBV30 to TRBJ1-3; no clear D gene. The CDR3 is made up of 13 amino acids. Germline values: CDR1 GTSNPN, CDR2 SVGIG (reference sequence). Trimming stripped 7 bases from V and 2 bases from J, with 12 bases between. The CDR3 DNA is TGTGCCTCCCTCCGGAATGCTGGAAACACCATATATTTT. Translation gives CASLRNAGNTIYF.

This clone was counted only a few times. The chain joins TRBV4-1 to TRBJ1-1, with unresolved D. The V gene's germline CDR1 is MGHRA and CDR2 YSYEKL. CDR3 length: 12 residues. V was pared by 8 bases and J by 1 base, with 8 bases between. The CDR3 DNA follows: TGCGCCAGCGGCCGAGGGAACACTGAAGCTTTCTTT. Its protein is CASGRGNTEAFF.

V and J are TRBV2 and TRBJ1-6; tentative D call: TRBD1 (6 bases). The germline V gene encodes CDR1 SNHLY and CDR2 FYNNEI. The CDR3 runs to 14 residues. V was shortened by 11 bases and J by 8 bases, with 19 bases between the two germline ends. The CDR3 is CAGSRRGDDSPLHF. Written as DNA, the CDR3 is TGTGCCGGAAGCCGCAGGGGTGACGATTCACCCCTCCACTTT.

The chain recombines TRBV7-2 with TRBJ2-3, with D perhaps TRBD1 (5 bases). The CDR3 runs to 16 residues. Germline V lookup: CDR1 SGHTA, CDR2 FQGNSA. The germline V and J ends were trimmed by 0 bases and 2 bases, with 12 bases remaining between them. The CDR3 loop reads CASSLARDSPTDTQYF. The CDR3 bases are TGTGCCAGCAGCTTAGCCCGCGACAGCCCCACAGATACGCAGTATTTT.

This clone has just one count. The chain is built from TRBV10-3 and TRBJ2-1; a weak D match, TRBD1 (6 bases). Germline values: CDR1 ENHRY, CDR2 SYGVKD. The V end lost 6 bases, the J end lost 4 bases, and 7 bases lay between the germline ends. The CDR3 covers 12 residues. CDR3: CAIRGGYNEQFF. CDR3 nucleotides: TGTGCCATCAGAGGGGGTTACAATGAGCAGTTCTTC.

CDR3 region: CASSSPLRQGPNTGELFF. The CDR3 DNA is TGTGCCAGCAGCTCTCCCCTACGACAGGGACCGAACACCGGGGAGCTGTTTTTT. The rearrangement links TRBV7-9 to TRBJ2-2; 7 positions agree with TRBD1. V lost 4 bases and J lost 0; bases outside the gene matches: 11. The CDR3 has 18 amino acids. CDR1 is SEHNR and CDR2 is FQNEAQ in the germline V gene (reference sequence).

The V gene is TRBV5-6, the J gene TRBJ2-1; D may be TRBD2 (5 bases). CDR1 and CDR2 from the germline V gene are SGHDT and YYEEEE. Trimming took off 2 bases at V and 1 base at J, with 13 bases between the two ends. This CDR3 is built from 16 residues. CDR3 sequence reads: CASSFEGVGSYNEQFF. The CDR3 DNA reads TGTGCCAGCAGCTTCGAGGGAGTCGGGTCCTACAATGAGCAGTTCTTC.

Only one count was recorded for this clone. J is TRBJ1-3 and V is TRBV28; no clear D gene. The CDR3 consists of 16 residues. Germline V CDR1 and CDR2: MDHEN, SYDVKM. The ends were cut back, 5 bases at V and 0 bases at J, with 14 bases in the middle. CDR3 DNA sequence: TGTGCCAGCAGTGCCTTTGACCGACTCTCTGGAAACACCATATATTTT. Amino acid sequence: CASSAFDRLSGNTIYF. Filled out from reference TRBV28 and TRBJ1-3, the complete variable domain reads DVKVTQSSRYLVKRTGEKVFLECVQDMDHENMFWYRQDPGLGLRLIYFSYDVKMKEKGDIPEGYSVSREKKERFSLILESASTNQTSMYLCASSAFDRLSGNTIYFGEGSWLTVV.

The rearrangement uses TRBV9 and TRBJ1-2, with 8 bases identical to TRBD1. V gave up 3 bases and J gave up 4 bases; unmatched junction bases: 5. The CDR3 is 14 amino acids. The germline CDR1 and CDR2 sequences are SGDLS and YYNGEE. The CDR3: CASSAQGAFYGYTF. As DNA, the CDR3 is TGTGCCAGCAGCGCTCAGGGGGCGTTCTATGGCTACACCTTC.

V gene TRBV7-9 combines with J gene TRBJ1-1; D not certain. Germline V gene data show CDR1 as SEHNR and CDR2 as FQNEAQ (reference sequence). The V end lost 1 base, the J end lost 1 base, and 10 bases lay between the germline ends. There are 15 residues in the CDR3. The CDR3 is CASSLGDDKNTEAFF. In nucleotides, the CDR3 is TGTGCCAGCAGCTTAGGGGATGACAAGAACACTGAAGCTTTCTTT.

V is TRBV28 and J is TRBJ2-3; TRBD2 agrees at 11 bases. There are 15 residues in the CDR3. Germline CDR1 reads MDHEN; CDR2 reads SYDVKM. The V segment lost 6 bases and the J segment 4 bases; nucleotides outside the gene matches: 6. CDR3 nucleotides: TGTGCCAGCAGGTTAACTAGCGGGAGTTCAGATACGCAGTATTTT. It specifies CASRLTSGSSDTQYF.

V is TRBV7-9 and J is TRBJ2-7; 14 bases map to TRBD2. The CDR3 consists of 15 residues. The germline gives CDR1 SEHNR, CDR2 FQNEAQ (reference sequence). J gave up 4 bases and V 4 bases, and 3 bases lay outside the gene matches. CDR3 coding DNA: TGTGCCAGCAGCTCGACTAGCGGGAGGGCTTACGAGCAGTACTTC. Translation: CASSSTSGRAYEQYF.